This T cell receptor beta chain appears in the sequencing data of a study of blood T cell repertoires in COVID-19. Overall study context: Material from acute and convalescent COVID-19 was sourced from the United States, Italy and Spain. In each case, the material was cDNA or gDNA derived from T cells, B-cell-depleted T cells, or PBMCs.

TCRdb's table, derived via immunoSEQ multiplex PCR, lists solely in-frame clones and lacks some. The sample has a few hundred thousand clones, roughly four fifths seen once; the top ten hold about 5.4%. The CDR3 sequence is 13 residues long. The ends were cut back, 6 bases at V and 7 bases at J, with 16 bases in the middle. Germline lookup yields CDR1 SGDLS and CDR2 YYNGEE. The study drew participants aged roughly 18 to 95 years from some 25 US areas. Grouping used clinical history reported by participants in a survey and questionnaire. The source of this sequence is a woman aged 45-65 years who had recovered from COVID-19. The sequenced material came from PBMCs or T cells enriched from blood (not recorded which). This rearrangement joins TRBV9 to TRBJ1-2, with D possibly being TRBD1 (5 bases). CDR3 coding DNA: TGTGCCAGCAACCGGGACTCCGTTTCTGGCTACACCTTC. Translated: CASNRDSVSGYTF.